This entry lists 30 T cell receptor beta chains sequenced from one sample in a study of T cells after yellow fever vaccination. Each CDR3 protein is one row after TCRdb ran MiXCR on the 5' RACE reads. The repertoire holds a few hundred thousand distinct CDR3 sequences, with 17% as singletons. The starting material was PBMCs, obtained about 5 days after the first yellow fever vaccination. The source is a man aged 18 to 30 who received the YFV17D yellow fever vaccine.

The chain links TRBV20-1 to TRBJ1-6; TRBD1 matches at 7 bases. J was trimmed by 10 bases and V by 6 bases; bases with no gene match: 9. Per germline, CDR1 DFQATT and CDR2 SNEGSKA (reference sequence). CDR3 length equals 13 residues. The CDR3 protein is CSARAGGGSPLHF. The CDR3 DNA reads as TGCAGTGCGAGGGCAGGGGGAGGATCACCCCTCCACTTT.

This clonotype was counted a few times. Here the CDR3 reads CASSPSRAGLETQYF. CDR3 DNA sequence: TGTGCCAGCTCACCATCAAGGGCAGGGCTGGAGACCCAGTACTTC. The chain links TRBV18 to TRBJ2-5; tentatively, D is TRBD1 (5 bases). CDR1 and CDR2 from the germline V gene are KGHSH and LQKENI. Trimming shortened V by 2 bases and J by 5 bases, and 15 bases separated the two germline ends. The CDR3 extends over 15 amino acids.

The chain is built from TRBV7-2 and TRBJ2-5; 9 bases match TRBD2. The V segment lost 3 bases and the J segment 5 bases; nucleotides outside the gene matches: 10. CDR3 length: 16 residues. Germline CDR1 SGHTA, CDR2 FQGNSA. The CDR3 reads CASSFWGASGVETQYF. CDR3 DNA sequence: TGTGCCAGCAGCTTTTGGGGCGCTAGCGGGGTTGAGACCCAGTACTTC.

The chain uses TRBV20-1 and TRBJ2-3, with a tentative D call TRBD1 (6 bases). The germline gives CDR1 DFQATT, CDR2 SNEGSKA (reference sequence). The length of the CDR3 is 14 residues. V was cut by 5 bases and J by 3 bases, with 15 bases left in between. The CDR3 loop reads CSARSQTGTDTQYF. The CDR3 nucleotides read TGCAGTGCTCGCTCTCAAACAGGGACAGATACGCAGTATTTT.

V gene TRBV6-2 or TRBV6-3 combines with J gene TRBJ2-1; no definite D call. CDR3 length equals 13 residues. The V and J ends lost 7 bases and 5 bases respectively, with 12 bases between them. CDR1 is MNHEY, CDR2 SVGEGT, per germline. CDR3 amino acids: CASKDPENNEQFF. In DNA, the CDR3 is TGTGCCAGCAAGGATCCGGAGAACAATGAGCAGTTCTTC.

The CDR3 nucleotides read TGCAGTGCTGGTACGGGGTTGGGGGAGCAGTACGTC. Translation gives CSAGTGLGEQYV. V and J are TRBV20-1 and TRBJ2-7; tentatively, D is TRBD2 (5 bases). The CDR3 has 12 residues. Trimming stripped 5 bases from V and 7 bases from J, with 15 bases between. CDR1 and CDR2 (germline): DFQATT, SNEGSKA (reference sequence).

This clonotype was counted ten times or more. The CDR3 loop reads CASSLGTGQPQHF. The CDR3 nucleotides read TGTGCCAGCAGTTTGGGTACGGGTCAGCCCCAGCATTTT. V is TRBV12-3 or TRBV12-4 and J is TRBJ1-5; D remains unclear. The CDR3 has 13 amino acids. Trimming took 3 bases from V and 6 from J, leaving 9 bases between them.

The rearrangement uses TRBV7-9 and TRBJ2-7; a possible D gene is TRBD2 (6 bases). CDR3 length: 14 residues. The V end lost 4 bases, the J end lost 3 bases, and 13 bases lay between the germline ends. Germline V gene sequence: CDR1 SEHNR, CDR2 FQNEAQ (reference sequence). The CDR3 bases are TGTGCCAGCAGCTCGGGCGGGACGAACTACGAGCAGTACGTC. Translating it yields CASSSGGTNYEQYV.

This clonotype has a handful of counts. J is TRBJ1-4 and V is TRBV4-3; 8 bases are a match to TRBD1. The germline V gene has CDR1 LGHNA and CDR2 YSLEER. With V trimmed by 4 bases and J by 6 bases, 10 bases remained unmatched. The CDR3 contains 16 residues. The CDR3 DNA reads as TGCGCCAGCAGCCGTGTAGGACAGGGAGAGGATGAAAAACTGTTTTTT. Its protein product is CASSRVGQGEDEKLFF.

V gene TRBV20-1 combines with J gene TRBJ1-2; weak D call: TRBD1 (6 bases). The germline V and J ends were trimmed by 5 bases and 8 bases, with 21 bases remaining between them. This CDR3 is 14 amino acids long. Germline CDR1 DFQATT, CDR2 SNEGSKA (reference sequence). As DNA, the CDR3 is TGCAGTGCTGGGCCCGTTGGGGGGGCGTGGGGCTACACCTTC. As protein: CSAGPVGGAWGYTF.

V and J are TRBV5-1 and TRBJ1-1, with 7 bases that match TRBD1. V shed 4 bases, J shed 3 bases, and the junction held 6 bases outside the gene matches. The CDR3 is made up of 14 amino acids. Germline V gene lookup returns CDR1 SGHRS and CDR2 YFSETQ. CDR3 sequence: CASSQQGIHTEAFF. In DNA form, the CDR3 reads TGCGCCAGCAGCCAACAGGGGATTCACACTGAAGCTTTCTTT.

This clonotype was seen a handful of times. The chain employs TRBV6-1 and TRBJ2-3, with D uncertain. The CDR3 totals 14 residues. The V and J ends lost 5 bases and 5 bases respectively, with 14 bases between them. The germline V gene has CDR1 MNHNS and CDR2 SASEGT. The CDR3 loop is CASSQSRSVDTQYF. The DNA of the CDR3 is TGTGCCAGCAGTCAATCCCGGTCCGTAGATACGCAGTATTTT.

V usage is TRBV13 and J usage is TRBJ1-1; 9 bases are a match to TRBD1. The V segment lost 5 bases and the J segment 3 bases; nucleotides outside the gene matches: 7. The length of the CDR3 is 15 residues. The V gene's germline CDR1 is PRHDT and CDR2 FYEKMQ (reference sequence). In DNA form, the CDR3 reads TGTGCCAGCAGCGCAGGACAGGGGTTACACACTGAAGCTTTCTTT. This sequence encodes CASSAGQGLHTEAFF. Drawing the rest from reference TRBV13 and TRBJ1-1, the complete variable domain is AAGVIQSPRHLIKEKRETATLKCYPIPRHDTVYWYQQGPGQDPQFLISFYEKMQSDKGSIPDRFSAQQFSDYHSELNMSSLELGDSALYFCASSAGQGLHTEAFFGQGTRLTVV.

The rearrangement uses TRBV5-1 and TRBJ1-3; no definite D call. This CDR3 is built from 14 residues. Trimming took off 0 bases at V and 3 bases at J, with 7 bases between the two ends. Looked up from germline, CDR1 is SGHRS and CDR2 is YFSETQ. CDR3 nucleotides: TGCGCCAGCAGCTTGGCCTTGAGTGGAAACACCATATATTTT. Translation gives CASSLALSGNTIYF.

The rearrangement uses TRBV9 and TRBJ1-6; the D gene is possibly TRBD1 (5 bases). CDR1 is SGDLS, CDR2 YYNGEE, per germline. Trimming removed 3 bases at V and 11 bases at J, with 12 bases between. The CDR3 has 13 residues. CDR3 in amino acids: CASSEDEGTPLHF. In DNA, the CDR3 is TGTGCCAGCAGCGAGGACGAGGGGACACCCCTCCACTTT.

The CDR3 coding sequence is TGTGCCAGCAGCTCGCGGGGGGGCCACTCCTACAATGAGCAGTTCTTC. Translation gives CASSSRGGHSYNEQFF. The chain has TRBV9 and TRBJ2-1; 9 bases are shared with TRBD2. This CDR3 is built from 16 residues. Germline CDR1 reads SGDLS; CDR2 reads YYNGEE. The junction had 5 bases not matched to a gene; V was cut back by 4 bases and J by 0 bases.

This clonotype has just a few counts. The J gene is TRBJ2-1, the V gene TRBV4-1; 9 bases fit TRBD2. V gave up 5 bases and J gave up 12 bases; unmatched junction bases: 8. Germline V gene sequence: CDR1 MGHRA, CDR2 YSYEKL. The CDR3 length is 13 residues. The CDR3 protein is CASSAGGSFLQFF. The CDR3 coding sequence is TGCGCCAGCAGCGCGGGGGGGTCCTTTTTGCAGTTCTTC.

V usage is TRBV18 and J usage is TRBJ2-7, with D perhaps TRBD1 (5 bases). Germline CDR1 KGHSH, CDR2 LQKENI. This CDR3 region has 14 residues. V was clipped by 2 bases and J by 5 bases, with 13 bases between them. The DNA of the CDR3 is TGTGCCAGCTCACCATTAGGGGATAGAAACGAGCAGTACGTC. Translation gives CASSPLGDRNEQYV.

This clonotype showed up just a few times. This CDR3 is CASTHSGIQFF. CDR3 bases: TGTGCCAGCACCCACAGCGGGATCCAGTTCTTC. The V and J genes are TRBV6-2 or TRBV6-3 and TRBJ2-1, with 7 bases identical to TRBD2. Trimming at V came to 7 bases and at J to 13 bases, leaving 7 bases not matched to a gene. Germline V gives CDR1 MNHEY, CDR2 SVGEGT. The CDR3 contains 11 residues.

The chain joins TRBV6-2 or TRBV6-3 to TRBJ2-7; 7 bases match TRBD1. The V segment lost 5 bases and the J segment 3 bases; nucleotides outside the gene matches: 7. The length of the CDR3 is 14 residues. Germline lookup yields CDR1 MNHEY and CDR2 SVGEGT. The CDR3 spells CASSLGQEIYEQYF. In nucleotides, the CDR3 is TGTGCCAGCAGTCTTGGACAGGAAATCTACGAGCAGTACTTC.

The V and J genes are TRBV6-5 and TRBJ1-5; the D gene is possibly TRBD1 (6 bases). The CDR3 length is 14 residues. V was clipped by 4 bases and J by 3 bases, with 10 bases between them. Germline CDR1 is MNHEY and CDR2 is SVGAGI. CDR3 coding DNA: TGTGCCAGCAGTTCTTCAGGGGACAATCAGCCCCAGCATTTT. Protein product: CASSSSGDNQPQHF.

The CDR3 DNA follows: TGTGCCAGCAGCCCACAGGGGTTTAGGGGTGAGCAGTTCTTC. This sequence encodes CASSPQGFRGEQFF. This sequence joins TRBV7-7 and TRBJ2-1; 7 bases agree with TRBD1. CDR3 length: 14 residues. Germline V gives CDR1 SSHAT, CDR2 FNYEAQ (reference sequence). The J segment lost 9 bases and the V segment lost 5 bases, leaving 10 bases of the junction unmatched.

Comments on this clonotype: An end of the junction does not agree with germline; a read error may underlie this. The CDR3 region is CASTLGTDTQYF. The DNA for the CDR3 is TGCGCCAGCACCTTGGGCACAGATACGCAGTATTTT. The chain recombines TRBV5-1 with TRBJ2-3; D remains unclear. The CDR3 extends over 12 amino acids. Per germline, CDR1 SGHRS and CDR2 YFSETQ.

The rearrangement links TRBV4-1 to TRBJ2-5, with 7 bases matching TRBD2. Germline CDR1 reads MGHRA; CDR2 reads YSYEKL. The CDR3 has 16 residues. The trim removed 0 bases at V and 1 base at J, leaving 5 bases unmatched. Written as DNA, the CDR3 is TGCGCCAGCAGCCAAGATAGGGTAGCGGGCCAAGAGACCCAGTACTTC. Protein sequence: CASSQDRVAGQETQYF.

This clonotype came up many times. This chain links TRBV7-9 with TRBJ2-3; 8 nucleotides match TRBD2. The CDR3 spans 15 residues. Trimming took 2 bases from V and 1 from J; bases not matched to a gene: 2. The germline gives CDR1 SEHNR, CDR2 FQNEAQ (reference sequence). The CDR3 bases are TGTGCCAGCAGCTTACGGCGGGGGGGCACAGATACGCAGTATTTT. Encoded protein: CASSLRRGGTDTQYF.

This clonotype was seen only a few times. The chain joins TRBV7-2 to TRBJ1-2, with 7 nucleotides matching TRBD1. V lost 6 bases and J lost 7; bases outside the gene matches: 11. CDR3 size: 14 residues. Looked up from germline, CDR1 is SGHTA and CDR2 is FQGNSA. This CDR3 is CASSFHRGLGGYTF. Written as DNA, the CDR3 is TGTGCCAGCAGTTTTCACAGGGGATTAGGTGGCTACACCTTC.

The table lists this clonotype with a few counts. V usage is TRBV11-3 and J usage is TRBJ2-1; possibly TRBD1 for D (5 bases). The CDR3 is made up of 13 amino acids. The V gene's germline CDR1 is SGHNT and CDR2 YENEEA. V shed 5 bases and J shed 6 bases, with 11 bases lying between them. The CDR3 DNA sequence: TGTGCCAGCAGCCAGAGACAGCGCAATGAGCAGTTCTTC. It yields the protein CASSQRQRNEQFF.

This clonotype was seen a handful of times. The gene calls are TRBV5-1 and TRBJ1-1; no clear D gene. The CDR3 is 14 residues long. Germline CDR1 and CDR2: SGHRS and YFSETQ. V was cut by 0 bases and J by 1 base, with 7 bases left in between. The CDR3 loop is CASSLVPGNTEAFF. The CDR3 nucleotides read TGCGCCAGCAGCTTGGTACCGGGGAACACTGAAGCTTTCTTT.

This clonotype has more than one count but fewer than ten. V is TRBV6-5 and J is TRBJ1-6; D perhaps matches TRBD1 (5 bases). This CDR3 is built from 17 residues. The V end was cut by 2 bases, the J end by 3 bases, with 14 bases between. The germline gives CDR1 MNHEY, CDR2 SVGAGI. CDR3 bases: TGTGCCAGCAGTTACGGGGCAGGGTTTAGCTATAATTCACCCCTCCACTTT. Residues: CASSYGAGFSYNSPLHF.

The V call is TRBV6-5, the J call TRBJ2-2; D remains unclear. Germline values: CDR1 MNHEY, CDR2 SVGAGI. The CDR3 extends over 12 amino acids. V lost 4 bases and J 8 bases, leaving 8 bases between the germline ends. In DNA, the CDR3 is TGTGCCAGCAGTTTTCACAAGGGGGAGCTGTTTTTT. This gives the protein CASSFHKGELFF.